Sequencing of this T cell receptor (beta chain) was carried out in a study of blood T cell repertoires in COVID-19. Turning to the study itself: Material from acute and convalescent COVID-19 was sourced from the United States, Italy and Spain. Nucleic acid was either cDNA or gDNA, and it came from T cells, B-cell-depleted T cells, or PBMCs.

V was clipped by 5 bases and J by 6 bases; unmatched bases: 9. Germline V gene lookup returns CDR1 SGHDT and CDR2 YYEEEE. The CDR3 contains 14 residues. As processed by the authors: Nucleated cell counts were estimated from reference gene primer amplification. Generated by immunoSEQ multiplex PCR, the TCRdb table keeps only in-frame clones and is missing some. For V, J and clone size, that table is used; D and trimming come from the DNA. Among 200,000 to 250,000 clones, around 84% were seen once, and the ten largest hold about 20%. The specimen sequenced was peripheral blood. The receptor was isolated from a man under 40 with active or convalescent COVID-19. The chain links TRBV5-6 to TRBJ2-3; 7 bases match TRBD1. CDR3 DNA sequence: TGTGCCAGCAGTCGACAGGGAGCGGCTGATACGCAGTATTTT. It specifies CASSRQGAADTQYF.